The 26 T cell receptor beta chains listed next were all sequenced from one sample in a study of identical twins. A single record per CDR3 protein comes from TCRdb applying MiXCR to the 5' RACE reads. The data hold some 660,000 distinct CDR3 sequences, with 8.6% observed a single time. The same data also contributed to another study, on yellow fever vaccine responses in identical twins.

The sequencing sample was made of PBMCs. These receptors all come from a young woman in good health.

As regards this clonotype: Mismatch with germline at one junction end may stem from a read error. The chain is built from TRBV7-9 and TRBJ1-1; tentative D call: TRBD1 (5 bases). This CDR3 comprises 14 residues. Looked up from germline, CDR1 is SEHNR and CDR2 is FQNEAQ (reference sequence). The CDR3 coding sequence is TGTGCCAGCAGTCATCCCGGGGGGAACACTGAAGCCTTCTTT. Translating it yields CASSHPGGNTEAFF.

The rearrangement joins TRBV4-3 to TRBJ2-7; TRBD2 matches at 12 bases. This CDR3 is built from 16 residues. The germline V gene has CDR1 LGHNA and CDR2 YSLEER. The junction had 4 bases not matched to a gene; V was cut back by 2 bases and J by 2 bases. CDR3 nucleotides: TGCGCCAGCAGCCAAAATCTAGCGGGAGGGCCCTACGAGCAGTACTTC. Translation gives CASSQNLAGGPYEQYF.

This clonotype was counted at least ten times. V usage is TRBV28 and J usage is TRBJ1-1; D is possibly TRBD1 (5 bases). The CDR3 runs 14 residues. Germline assignment: CDR1 MDHEN and CDR2 SYDVKM. Trimming removed 5 bases from V and 3 bases from J, with 13 bases in between. In DNA, the CDR3 is TGTGCCAGCAGTCCGGGGGATGGGTACACTGAAGCTTTCTTT. It yields the protein CASSPGDGYTEAFF.

Many counts were recorded for this clonotype. This rearrangement joins TRBV7-2 to TRBJ2-3; D not certain. Germline CDR1 SGHTA, CDR2 FQGNSA. This CDR3 region has 15 residues. Trimming shortened V by 1 base and J by 3 bases, and 11 bases separated the two germline ends. CDR3 bases: TGTGCCAGCAGCTTAGAAGGGTATGAGACAGATACGCAGTATTTT. Encoded protein: CASSLEGYETDTQYF.

A remark on this clonotype: This may stem from a read error, because a much larger clone lies one nucleotide away. The missing conserved phenylalanine or tryptophan at the end of this CDR3 makes a read error likely. The gene calls are TRBV27 and TRBJ2-1; D possibly uses TRBD1 or TRBD2 (5 bases each). Germline V gives CDR1 MNHEY, CDR2 SMNVEV (reference sequence). V was cut by 11 bases and J by 4 bases, with 15 bases left in between. The CDR3 is 13 amino acids. Here the CDR3 DNA reads TGTGCCTCGGGGCAGACACCATACAATGAGCAGTTCTCC. This sequence encodes CASGQTPYNEQFS.

This clonotype has ten or more counts. The chain recombines TRBV7-8 with TRBJ2-7; TRBD2 matches 12 bases. The germline CDR1 and CDR2 sequences are SGHVS and FQNEAQ. V was clipped by 5 bases and J by 3 bases; unmatched bases: 5. This CDR3 is 15 amino acids long. The CDR3 sequence: CASSTTSGSDYEQYF. For the CDR3, the DNA is TGTGCCAGCAGCACGACTAGCGGGAGCGACTACGAGCAGTACTTC.

The rearrangement joins TRBV7-9 to TRBJ2-2; D unresolved. CDR1 and CDR2 from the germline V gene are SEHNR and FQNEAQ (reference sequence). With 5 bases removed from V and 7 bases from J, the gap between germline ends came to 14 bases. This CDR3 has 14 residues. CDR3 region: CASSHPTHDGELFF. CDR3 nucleotides: TGTGCCAGCAGCCACCCCACCCACGACGGGGAGCTGTTTTTT.

The CDR3 DNA reads TGCAGTGCTAGAGTGGGACAGGGGGCGTCCTACAATGAGCAGTTCTTC. This translates into CSARVGQGASYNEQFF. The genes are TRBV20-1 and TRBJ2-1, with 12 bases fitting TRBD1. Per germline, CDR1 DFQATT and CDR2 SNEGSKA (reference sequence). CDR3 length: 16 amino acids. V dropped 1 base and J dropped 1; count of bases not matched to a gene: 2.

Comments on this clonotype: Possible read error: a much larger clone is one base away. J is TRBJ2-1 and V is TRBV5-1; 11 bases are a match to TRBD2. This CDR3 contains 16 residues. CDR1 and CDR2 (germline): SGHRS, YFSETQ. The CDR3 sequence: CASSFVASGRNNEQVF. CDR3 DNA: TGCGCCAGCAGCTTCGTGGCTAGCGGGAGGAACAATGAGCAGGTCTTC.

V and J are TRBV6-1 and TRBJ2-2; tentatively, D is TRBD1 or TRBD2 (6 bases each). Germline CDR1 reads MNHNS; CDR2 reads SASEGT. Trimming removed 2 bases from V and 5 bases from J, with 9 bases in between. CDR3 size: 14 residues. CDR3 protein: CASSERGVTGELFF. CDR3 nucleotides: TGTGCCAGCAGTGAAAGGGGGGTGACCGGGGAGCTGTTTTTT.

In its sample, this clonotype was seen many times. This chain links TRBV5-1 with TRBJ2-7; D unresolved. Trimming left V 4 bases short and J 5 bases short, with 10 bases between. This CDR3 has 12 amino acids. The germline V gene encodes CDR1 SGHRS and CDR2 YFSETQ. This CDR3 reads CASSPPSDEQYF. CDR3 in DNA: TGCGCCAGCAGCCCCCCTTCGGACGAGCAGTACTTC.

This clonotype was counted ten times or more. Given a much more abundant clone one base away, this may be a read error. V is TRBV7-2 and J is TRBJ2-7; D ambiguous. V was clipped by 1 base and J by 0 bases, with 7 bases between them. The CDR3 consists of 14 residues. Germline lookup yields CDR1 SGHTA and CDR2 FQGNSA. DNA for the CDR3: TGTGCCAGCAGCTTAGGAGCGAGCTCCTACGAGCAGTACTTC. Encoded protein: CASSLGASSYEQYF. The full variable domain, its missing parts supplied by reference TRBV7-2 and TRBJ2-7, is GAGVSQSPSNKVTEKGKDVELRCDPISGHTALYWYRQSLGQGLEFLIYFQGNSAPDKSGLPSDRFSAERTGGSVSTLTIQRTQQEDSAVYLCASSLGASSYEQYFGPGTRLTVT.

A few counts support this clonotype. The V and J genes are TRBV11-1 and TRBJ2-1, with 10 bases lining up with TRBD2. Trimming cost V 4 bases and J 0 bases; bases outside gene matches: 15. Germline V gene data show CDR1 as SGHAT and CDR2 as FQDESV (reference sequence). CDR3 length equals 20 residues. The CDR3 DNA sequence: TGTGCCAGCAGCTCAGTCGGTTCTAGCGGGGGCCATTCCTCCTACAATGAGCAGTTCTTC. This codes for CASSSVGSSGGHSSYNEQFF.

This clonotype has a handful of counts. The V gene is TRBV6-5, the J gene TRBJ2-6, with D unclear. The length of the CDR3 is 17 residues. Germline loops: CDR1 MNHEY, CDR2 SVGAGI. Trimming removed 0 bases at V and 0 bases at J, with 9 bases between. CDR3 protein: CASSYSIASSGANVLTF. In nucleotides, the CDR3 is TGTGCCAGCAGTTACTCGATTGCGAGCTCTGGGGCCAACGTCCTGACTTTC.

This clonotype was seen repeatedly, ten times or more. One junction end does not reproduce the germline sequence, and a read error may be involved. The chain has TRBV12-3 or TRBV12-4 and TRBJ2-5; the D is unclear. The CDR3 has 13 amino acids. CDR3 protein: CASSTTNHETQYF. DNA for the CDR3: TGTGCCAGCAGTACGACCAACCACGAGACCCAGTACTTC.

This clonotype has just a few counts. The chain has TRBV7-2 and TRBJ2-1, with TRBD1 identical over 9 bases. This CDR3 comprises 15 residues. The J segment lost 7 bases and the V segment lost 3 bases, leaving 7 bases of the junction unmatched. Germline lookup yields CDR1 SGHTA and CDR2 FQGNSA. CDR3 protein: CASSFAGTGINEQFF. Here the CDR3 DNA reads TGTGCCAGCAGCTTTGCTGGGACAGGGATAAATGAGCAGTTCTTC.

This clonotype turned up a few times. The chain carries TRBV7-9 and TRBJ2-7, with 13 positions matching TRBD2. V shed 8 bases, J shed 3 bases, and the junction held 13 bases outside the gene matches. The CDR3 sequence is 17 residues long. Looked up from germline, CDR1 is SEHNR and CDR2 is FQNEAQ (reference sequence). The CDR3 protein is CASLHPGLAGPYYEQYF. The CDR3 region has the DNA TGTGCCAGCCTCCACCCGGGACTAGCGGGACCTTACTACGAGCAGTACTTC.

The chain combines TRBV7-2 with TRBJ2-1; 9 bases line up with TRBD2. Trimming removed 5 bases from V and 3 bases from J; junction bases left unmatched: 11. Germline CDR1 is SGHTA and CDR2 is FQGNSA. There are 17 residues in the CDR3. The CDR3 sequence: CASSPRSAGGSYNEQFF. CDR3 sequence (DNA): TGTGCCAGCAGCCCAAGGTCAGCGGGAGGCAGCTACAATGAGCAGTTCTTC.

V usage is TRBV29-1 and J usage is TRBJ1-1; D is ambiguous. Germline values: CDR1 SQVTM, CDR2 ANQGSEA. Trimming left V 4 bases short and J 5 bases short, with 8 bases between. The CDR3 has 11 residues. For the CDR3, the DNA is TGCAGCGTTGGCGGTAGGACTGAAGCTTTCTTT. Amino acids: CSVGGRTEAFF. Full variable domain (outside the CDR3, taken from reference TRBV29-1 and TRBJ1-1): SAVISQKPSRDICQRGTSLTIQCQVDSQVTMMFWYRQQPGQSLTLIATANQGSEATYESGFVIDKFPISRPNLTFSTLTVSNMSPEDSSIYLCSVGGRTEAFFGQGTRLTVV.

The rearrangement joins TRBV7-2 to TRBJ2-3; D not certain. From germline, CDR1 is SGHTA and CDR2 FQGNSA. V gave up 4 bases and J gave up 0 bases, with 11 bases separating them. The CDR3 covers 15 residues. The CDR3 here is CASSSILISTDTQYF. In DNA, the CDR3 is TGTGCCAGCAGCTCGATCCTTATTAGCACAGATACGCAGTATTTT. The full variable domain, rest sourced from reference TRBV7-2 and TRBJ2-3, is GAGVSQSPSNKVTEKGKDVELRCDPISGHTALYWYRQSLGQGLEFLIYFQGNSAPDKSGLPSDRFSAERTGGSVSTLTIQRTQQEDSAVYLCASSSILISTDTQYFGPGTRLTVL.

The chain is built from TRBV7-9 and TRBJ2-7, with D tentatively TRBD2 (5 bases). Germline V gene sequence: CDR1 SEHNR, CDR2 FQNEAQ (reference sequence). Trimming took off 4 bases at V and 2 bases at J, with 15 bases between the two ends. The CDR3 totals 15 residues. Written as DNA, the CDR3 is TGTGCCAGCAGCTCCGTCGGGGAAGGGACCTACGAGCAGTACTTC. Translated, it gives CASSSVGEGTYEQYF.

This clonotype was recorded many times. V is TRBV12-3 or TRBV12-4 and J is TRBJ2-2; TRBD1 matches 7 bases. V shed 3 bases and J 5 bases; nucleotides not matched to a gene: 3. This CDR3 region has 14 residues. CDR3 DNA sequence: TGTGCCAGCAGTTTGACAGGGAAGACCGGGGAGCTGTTTTTT. As protein: CASSLTGKTGELFF.

A few counts support this clonotype. The CDR3 loop is CASSRQDLNTGELFF. The DNA of the CDR3 is TGTGCCAGCAGCCGACAGGACTTGAACACCGGGGAGCTGTTTTTT. The genes are TRBV7-9 and TRBJ2-2, with D possibly matching TRBD1 (6 bases). Germline CDR1 and CDR2: SEHNR and FQNEAQ (reference sequence). The germline V and J ends were trimmed by 5 bases and 1 base, with 11 bases remaining between them. CDR3 size: 15 residues.

This sequence joins TRBV4-3 and TRBJ2-1; TRBD1 agrees at 7 bases. The CDR3 is 17 residues long. After removal of 4 bases from V and 2 bases from J, the junction contained 11 bases not matched to a gene. Germline values: CDR1 LGHNA, CDR2 YSLEER. CDR3 sequence reads: CASSLGQPLLTYNEQFF. In nucleotides, the CDR3 is TGCGCCAGCAGCCTGGGACAGCCTCTACTTACCTACAATGAGCAGTTCTTC.

This clonotype was detected only a few times. The chain is built from TRBV12-3 or TRBV12-4 and TRBJ1-5; the match to TRBD1 covers 7 bases. V lost 3 bases, J lost 5 bases, and 7 bases stayed unmatched. There are 15 residues in the CDR3. DNA for the CDR3: TGTGCCAGCAGTTTCGTCGGCCAGGGGGATCAGCCCCAGCATTTT. This translates into CASSFVGQGDQPQHF.

This clonotype was recorded many times. The rearrangement links TRBV7-9 to TRBJ2-1; 8 bases agree with TRBD2. The J segment lost 6 bases and the V segment lost 5 bases, leaving 9 bases of the junction unmatched. Germline V gene sequence: CDR1 SEHNR, CDR2 FQNEAQ (reference sequence). The CDR3 is 15 residues long. The CDR3 coding sequence is TGTGCCAGCAGCCCCGGGGGGGCCCTCTCCAATGAGCAGTTCTTC. Translated, it gives CASSPGGALSNEQFF. The variable domain in full, with the rest retrieved from reference TRBV7-9 and TRBJ2-1, is DTGVSQNPRHKITKRGQNVTFRCDPISEHNRLYWYRQTLGQGPEFLTYFQNEAQLEKSRLLSDRFSAERPKGSFSTLEIQRTEQGDSAMYLCASSPGGALSNEQFFGPGTRLTVL.